Listed below are T cell receptor beta chains from one sample, sequenced in a study of blood T cells in healthy people across ages. MiXCR was run by TCRdb on the 5' RACE reads, yielding one entry per CDR3 protein. The sample carries approximately 700,000 distinct CDR3 sequences, about 30% recorded once. The specimen sequenced was blood. The receptors originated from an elderly woman in good health. The conserved cysteine and the conserved F or W are not part of the CDR3 here. The order of the fields is V gene, CDR3 protein.

>TRBV7-2
ASSLVAANSPLH
>TRBV19
ASTEGSGGPGGEQF
>TRBV11-2
ASSSGRQVQF
>TRBV20-1
SAQRTGGFGYGYT
>TRBV29-1
SVAIPGRDIQY
>TRBV5-1
ASKSSGGRNEQF
>TRBV5-1
ASSLVPSGGPNEQF
>TRBV10-3
AISNRRSNSGNTIY
>TRBV5-1
ASSLAWARGSYEQF
>TRBV20-1
SARGLADYNEQF
>TRBV27
ASSAGVFYGYT
>TRBV6-6
ASSYPKTYTDEKLF
>TRBV10-3
AIRDRTAYEQY
>TRBV7-3
ASSLSGTGSGANVLT
>TRBV27
ASSSRDNYGYT
>TRBV7-6
ASSLATSGGVGEQY
>TRBV5-1
ASSYHSVNEKLF
>TRBV11-3
AGSFREYNEQF
>TRBV6-2/TRBV6-3
ASSPQFHGYT
>TRBV28
ASRNTGGWNQPQH
>TRBV28
ASSGRDTRY
>TRBV7-3
ASSEQPGGGTEAF
>TRBV29-1
SVVGQGCLGYT
>TRBV2
ASRTGTYNEQF
>TRBV5-1
ASSRGAGEKLF
>TRBV12-2
ASRLDRNQGPYIQY
>TRBV5-1
ASSEAGQGTDTQY
>TRBV5-1
ASSLAPGGNYGYT
>TRBV7-7
ASSLVRDPRTDTQY
>TRBV5-1
ASSLARCGNLNTEAF
>TRBV20-1
SESGPNEQF
>TRBV21-1
ASSKADGVVTNYGYT
>TRBV24-1
ATSVGGTVQETQY
>TRBV7-9
ASSLPFPAGGGGYT
>TRBV29-1
SVEIQGGYNEQF
>TRBV28
ASRSRGRGYGYT
>TRBV7-2
ASSPDSGSNTGELF
>TRBV20-1
SARGTSGGATDTQY
>TRBV18
ASSPIPEGGTEAF
>TRBV6-4
VSSDGPAGYGNQPQH
>TRBV29-1
SARISEETQY
>TRBV7-9
ASSGGTEGSPLH
>TRBV6-5
ASSYSGQSSYEQY
>TRBV4-2
ASSQEAGGDTEAF
>TRBV6-5
ASSFEGTGELF
>TRBV6-5
ASSYGTGAWEQY
>TRBV5-1
ASSIGGMNTEAF
>TRBV6-1
ASSEEQSLAKNIQY
>TRBV6-1
ASRTATSYGTGNSNQPQH
>TRBV9
ASSVGLAGGPPEDTQY
>TRBV10-3
AISEGATNEKLF
>TRBV3-1
ASSPSGGARNTQY
>TRBV6-6
ASRIKETQY
>TRBV12-3/TRBV12-4
ASSIAYGYT
>TRBV7-9
ASSFRAGLGQETQY
>TRBV9
ASSVAVTDTQY